A single sample is the source of the 27 T cell receptor beta chains below, sequenced in a study of metastatic and nonmetastatic thyroid tumors. Among the patients, none had received any treatment before thyroid surgery. TCRdb re-clonotyped the PCR reads via MiXCR. The sample shows roughly 24,000 clones, 18% of them seen only once. The sequencing input was adjacent normal tissue. These receptors came from a male donor with papillary thyroid cancer or a benign thyroid nodule (not recorded which). Some clones in this sample may be carry-over from other donors' samples.

This clone came up many times. The rearrangement links TRBV20-1 to TRBJ1-5; D is possibly TRBD1 (6 bases). With 3 bases removed from V and 3 bases from J, the gap between germline ends came to 15 bases. CDR3 size: 15 residues. Germline loops: CDR1 DFQATT, CDR2 SNEGSKA (reference sequence). In nucleotides, the CDR3 is TGCAGTGCTAGCATTACAGGGTTGGTCAATCAGCCCCAGCATTTT. Amino acids: CSASITGLVNQPQHF.

Turning to this clone: A read error is possible here, since a much larger clone lies one base away. This chain uses TRBV5-6 with TRBJ2-1; possible D gene TRBD2, 7 bases. Germline V gives CDR1 SGHDT, CDR2 YYEEEE. This CDR3 contains 14 residues. CDR3 region: CAGSLGGRGNEQFF. CDR3 bases: TGTGCCGGCAGCTTGGGGGGGCGCGGGAATGAGCAGTTCTTC.

This clone was counted at least ten times. The chain is built from TRBV19 and TRBJ2-7, with 7 positions matching TRBD1. The CDR3 totals 14 residues. V shed 4 bases and J 2 bases; nucleotides not matched to a gene: 5. CDR1 LNHDA and CDR2 SQIVND come from the germline V gene (reference sequence). This chain's CDR3 is CASSTPGQPYEQYF. The CDR3 coding sequence is TGTGCCAGTAGTACCCCGGGACAGCCCTACGAGCAGTACTTC. The variable domain in full, with the rest retrieved from reference TRBV19 and TRBJ2-7, is DGGITQSPKYLFRKEGQNVTLSCEQNLNHDAMYWYRQDPGQGLRLIYYSQIVNDFQKGDIAEGYSVSREKKESFPLTVTSAQKNPTAFYLCASSTPGQPYEQYFGPGTRLTVT.

This clone occurred many times. This chain uses TRBV7-2 with TRBJ1-3; no clear D gene. The V gene lost 0 bases and the J gene lost 0 bases, with 12 bases spanning the gap. CDR3 size: 17 residues. Germline loops: CDR1 SGHTA, CDR2 FQGNSA. The DNA of the CDR3 is TGTGCCAGCAGCTTAGCGAGTCGGGGTTCCTCTGGAAACACCATATATTTT. This sequence encodes CASSLASRGSSGNTIYF.

As to this clone: A much larger clone sits a single nucleotide away, making a read error possible. The V gene is TRBV5-6, the J gene TRBJ1-5; D gene ambiguous. The length of the CDR3 is 14 residues. CDR1 and CDR2 (germline): SGHDT, YYEEEE. Deletions cut 5 bases from V and 5 bases from J, with 14 bases between. In nucleotides, the CDR3 is TGTGCCAGCAGGGCAAGAGAGGAGGATCAGCCCCAGCATTTT. Protein: CASRAREEDQPQHF. The entire variable domain, with the rest obtained from reference TRBV5-6 and TRBJ1-5, is as follows: DAGVTQSPTHLIKTRGQQVTLRCSPKSGHDTVSWYQQALGQGPQFIFQYYEEEERQRGNFPDRFSGHQFPNYSSELNVNALLLGDSALYLCASRAREEDQPQHFGDGTRLSIL.

This clone is judged medium-sized. The gene calls are TRBV28 and TRBJ1-6; the D is unclear. CDR3 size: 13 residues. Germline V gene lookup returns CDR1 MDHEN and CDR2 SYDVKM. The ends were cut back, 6 bases at V and 0 bases at J, with 3 bases in the middle. The CDR3 DNA follows: TGTGCCAGCAGCTTCTCCTATAATTCACCCCTCCACTTT. This encodes CASSFSYNSPLHF.

This clone was seen many times. V is TRBV19 and J is TRBJ2-2; no firm D call. Germline lookup yields CDR1 LNHDA and CDR2 SQIVND (reference sequence). The CDR3 runs 16 residues. The V end lost 1 base, the J end lost 5 bases, and 14 bases lay between the germline ends. CDR3 protein: CASSIGKKVSTGELFF. CDR3 in DNA: TGTGCCAGTAGTATAGGGAAAAAGGTATCGACCGGGGAGCTGTTTTTT. The complete variable domain, with remaining parts taken from reference TRBV19 and TRBJ2-2, reads DGGITQSPKYLFRKEGQNVTLSCEQNLNHDAMYWYRQDPGQGLRLIYYSQIVNDFQKGDIAEGYSVSREKKESFPLTVTSAQKNPTAFYLCASSIGKKVSTGELFFGEGSRLTVL.

This clone was counted once. Germline is not matched at one junction end, which may reflect a read error. The same CDR3 can be traced to other DNA sequences in this sample. The chain links TRBV20-1 to TRBJ1-5; possibly TRBD1 for D (5 bases). The CDR3 extends over 12 amino acids. Germline CDR1 DFQATT, CDR2 SNEGSKA (reference sequence). The CDR3 region is CSAGGSNQPQHF. The CDR3 nucleotides read TGCAGTGCTGGGGGAAGCAACCAGCCCCAGCATTTT.

In its sample, this clone is medium-sized (0.01 to 0.1%). The chain links TRBV20-1 to TRBJ2-7; D possibly corresponds to TRBD1 (6 bases). Germline V lookup: CDR1 DFQATT, CDR2 SNEGSKA (reference sequence). CDR3 length equals 11 residues. Trimming stripped 7 bases from V and 3 bases from J, with 10 bases between. The CDR3 is CSVQQGYEQYV. CDR3 bases: TGCAGTGTCCAACAGGGCTACGAGCAGTACGTC.

This clone was seen more than once but under ten times. The J gene is TRBJ1-5, the V gene TRBV20-1; 9 bases line up with TRBD1. Per germline, CDR1 DFQATT and CDR2 SNEGSKA (reference sequence). The CDR3 length is 15 residues. After removal of 6 bases from V and 1 base from J, the junction contained 7 bases not matched to a gene. The CDR3: CSAQRQGGSNQPQHF. In DNA form, the CDR3 reads TGCAGTGCCCAAAGACAGGGGGGGAGCAATCAGCCCCAGCATTTT.

This clone has a handful of counts. J is TRBJ2-1 and V is TRBV12-3 or TRBV12-4; D is unclear. Trimming cost V 6 bases and J 6 bases, with 18 bases left between them. CDR3 length equals 15 residues. The CDR3 sequence is CASRTGTRLINEQFF. For the CDR3, the DNA is TGTGCCAGCAGAACCGGCACACGGCTCATCAATGAGCAGTTCTTC.

In its sample, this clone was seen many times. The chain uses TRBV19 and TRBJ2-7, with TRBD2 identical over 7 bases. J lost 3 bases, V lost 5 bases, and 4 bases had no gene match. The CDR3 extends over 13 amino acids. Germline CDR1 and CDR2: LNHDA and SQIVND (reference sequence). CDR3 residues: CASSGSGGYEQYF. The CDR3 nucleotides read TGTGCCAGTAGTGGTTCGGGGGGCTACGAGCAGTACTTC.

This clone occurred a few times. The junction departs from germline at one end; a sequencing error may be responsible. The chain links TRBV2 to TRBJ1-3; D call uncertain. This CDR3 spans 15 amino acids. In germline, CDR1 is SNHLY, CDR2 FYNNEI. The CDR3 is CVSSGYSVSGNTIYF. The CDR3 region has the DNA TGTGTCAGCAGCGGCTACTCTGTCTCTGGAAACACCATATATTTT.

The chain links TRBV11-3 to TRBJ2-1; D unresolved. Trimming cost V 4 bases and J 10 bases, with 20 bases left between them. Germline CDR1 is SGHNT and CDR2 is YENEEA. The CDR3 spans 15 residues. The CDR3 region has the DNA TGTGCCAGCAGCTCGCTACGATCGATCGTACTAGAGCAGTTCTTC. This encodes CASSSLRSIVLEQFF.

This clone was found many times. The chain uses TRBV6-2 or TRBV6-3 and TRBJ2-7; D gene uncertain. The CDR3 totals 16 residues. CDR1 is MNHEY, CDR2 SVGEGT, per germline. V was shortened by 0 bases and J by 3 bases, with 15 bases between the two germline ends. DNA for the CDR3: TGTGCCAGCAGTTACTCGATGGTCTCGGGTGACTACGAGCAGTACTTC. Residues: CASSYSMVSGDYEQYF.

This clone was detected ten times or more. The chain uses TRBV19 and TRBJ2-7, with D possibly TRBD1 on 6 matching bases. V shed 3 bases and J shed 6 bases, with 21 bases lying between them. Germline CDR1 reads LNHDA; CDR2 reads SQIVND (reference sequence). The length of the CDR3 is 16 residues. The CDR3 region has the DNA TGTGCCAGTAGTATTTCCAGGGGAGAACTTTTTCGCGAGCAGTACTTC. This translates into CASSISRGELFREQYF.

In this sample, this clone is medium-sized. V gene TRBV27 combines with J gene TRBJ1-4; 7 nucleotides align to TRBD1. From germline, CDR1 is MNHEY and CDR2 SMNVEV (reference sequence). The CDR3 sequence is 14 residues long. V dropped 5 bases and J dropped 4; count of bases not matched to a gene: 4. The CDR3 sequence: CASSRQGLNEKLFF. Here the CDR3 DNA reads TGTGCCAGCAGTCGACAGGGACTTAATGAAAAACTGTTTTTT.

The chain is built from TRBV6-1 and TRBJ2-7, with TRBD2 as a possible D gene (5 bases). V lost 2 bases, J lost 7 bases, and 18 bases lay in between. CDR1 and CDR2 from the germline V gene are MNHNS and SASEGT. The CDR3 runs 15 residues. CDR3 DNA sequence: TGTGCCAGCAGTGAACGGGGAGCTTTCCCTTGGGAGCAGTACTTC. It codes for CASSERGAFPWEQYF.

By share, this clone counts as medium-sized. In DNA, the CDR3 is TGTGCCAGCAGTTTACGGGGCTCTGGGGCCAACGTCCTGACTTTC. It translates to CASSLRGSGANVLTF. The chain combines TRBV12-3 or TRBV12-4 with TRBJ2-6, with D perhaps matching TRBD2 (5 bases). V was shortened by 2 bases and J by 0 bases, with 5 bases between the two germline ends. The CDR3 covers 15 residues.

A few counts support this clone. At one of its ends the junction is not consistent with the germline gene, which may arise from a read error. Additional DNA sequences in this sample encode the identical CDR3. The chain combines TRBV6-1 with TRBJ2-5, with D uncertain. CDR3 length equals 14 residues. Germline V gene data show CDR1 as MNHNS and CDR2 as SASEGT. The CDR3 nucleotides are TGTGCTAGCAAGCCAGAATACCTTGAAGAGACCCAGTACTTC. Its translation is CASKPEYLEETQYF.

This clone came up many times. This chain connects TRBV7-9 to TRBJ1-1; D is possibly TRBD1 (6 bases). V was shortened by 5 bases and J by 1 base, with 14 bases between the two germline ends. The CDR3 totals 15 residues. Germline CDR1 and CDR2: SEHNR and FQNEAQ (reference sequence). The CDR3 reads CASSTWDTWNTEAFF. In DNA form, the CDR3 reads TGTGCCAGCAGCACCTGGGACACCTGGAACACTGAAGCTTTCTTT.

This clone is deemed medium-sized. The chain carries TRBV7-8 and TRBJ2-7; a weak D match, TRBD1 (6 bases). Trimming took 0 bases from V and 4 from J, leaving 7 bases between them. The CDR3 length is 13 residues. Per the germline V gene, CDR1 is SGHVS and CDR2 is FQNEAQ. The CDR3 nucleotides read TGTGCCAGCAGCTTAGCGACAGGTTACGAGCAGTACGTC. Its translation is CASSLATGYEQYV.

Points on this clone: A much larger clone lies one base from this, so it may be a read error. The gene calls are TRBV12-3 or TRBV12-4 and TRBJ1-6; possible D gene TRBD1, 5 bases. The CDR3 is made up of 15 amino acids. The CDR3: CASSQGDTYNSLLHF. CDR3 in DNA: TGTGCCAGCAGCCAAGGGGATACCTATAATTCACTCCTCCACTTT.

This chain joins TRBV7-2 and TRBJ2-1, with TRBD1 as a possible D gene (5 bases). Germline V gene lookup returns CDR1 SGHTA and CDR2 FQGNSA. This CDR3 region has 14 residues. Trimming pared 1 base from V and 8 bases from J, leaving 12 bases between. For the CDR3, the DNA is TGTGCCAGCAGCTTAGGACCAGGGCAGGATGAGCAGTTCTTC. Amino acids: CASSLGPGQDEQFF.

This clone was observed many times. In nucleotides, the CDR3 is TGTGCCAGCAGCGCTAGGGGACAGGGGTATGGCTACACCTTC. It codes for CASSARGQGYGYTF. The chain carries TRBV7-9 and TRBJ1-2, with 10 bases matching TRBD1. Germline CDR1 reads SEHNR; CDR2 reads FQNEAQ (reference sequence). The CDR3 extends over 14 amino acids. V lost 5 bases to trimming and J lost 5 bases; unmatched junction nucleotides: 5.

This clone occurred many times. The chain links TRBV4-2 to TRBJ2-3; 11 bases are a match to TRBD1. Germline trimming cut 0 bases from V and 1 base from J; bases unmatched to any gene: 0. The CDR3 sequence is 16 residues long. The germline gives CDR1 LGHNA, CDR2 YNFKEQ. CDR3: CASSQEGQGGTDTQYF. Here the CDR3 DNA reads TGTGCCAGCAGCCAAGAGGGACAGGGGGGCACAGATACGCAGTATTTT.

Comments on this clone: A much larger clonotype is one base distant, so this may be a read error. The chain couples TRBV3-1 to TRBJ2-5; TRBD1 agrees at 8 bases. The ends lost 7 bases at V and 4 bases at J; junction bases unmatched: 8. CDR3 length: 14 residues. The germline gives CDR1 LGHDT, CDR2 YNNKEL (reference sequence). The CDR3 DNA reads as TGTGCCAGCATCCCTGGACAGGGATCAGAGACCCAGTACTTC. As protein: CASIPGQGSETQYF.